These 18 T cell receptor beta chains were sequenced from one sample in a study of regulatory T cells in long-lasting Graves disease (dated by TCRdb to the early 2020s). The library was generated by multiplex PCR. Sequencing took place on an Illumina HiSeq 4000. iRepertoire HTBI primers and Arm-PCR amplification of CDR3 regions were used to construct TCR beta libraries. TCRdb took the public reads, trimmed them with fastp at Q25, ran MiXCR for clone calling and kept in-frame beta chains. Rows are combined by CDR3 protein, so each entry shows the most common genes and DNA. The sample table shows 300,000 to 400,000 distinct CDR3 sequences, and 16% are seen once. Around 27% of the sample is held by the ten biggest clonotypes. Sample time point, as interpreted from the label and publication: newly diagnosed GD, antithyroid drugs for less than 3 months. RNA was extracted from PBMCs in TRIzol for both TCR sequencing and RNA sequencing.

The data were also submitted as part of a second study, on T cells in Graves' hyperthyroidism and ophthalmopathy.

The sequencing here drew on peripheral blood mononuclear cells (PBMCs), taken at new diagnosis, from a patient treated with antithyroid drugs. The receptors were gathered from a man in his forties or fifties with Graves disease. Donor details come from another sample of the same person, matched by shared clones.

This clonotype was recorded many times. This chain uses TRBV7-8 with TRBJ1-4, with D maybe TRBD1 (5 bases). CDR1 SGHVS and CDR2 FQNEAQ come from the germline V gene. This CDR3 is built from 16 residues. With 5 bases removed from V and 7 bases from J, the gap between germline ends came to 20 bases. The CDR3 DNA reads TGTGCCAGCAGCCCCTACCGAATAGGGACTCTTGAAAAACTGTTTTTT. Translating it yields CASSPYRIGTLEKLFF.

This sequence joins TRBV9 and TRBJ2-2; 11 bases are a match to TRBD2. CDR1 and CDR2 from the germline V gene are SGDLS and YYNGEE. This CDR3 spans 15 amino acids. The junction had 3 bases not matched to a gene; V was cut back by 2 bases and J by 6 bases. In DNA, the CDR3 is TGTGCCAGCAGCGTTGATAGCGGGGGGGCCGGGGAGCTGTTTTTT. Amino acid sequence: CASSVDSGGAGELFF.

This clonotype showed up many times. The rearrangement links TRBV28 to TRBJ2-1; possibly TRBD2 for D (6 bases). CDR1 is MDHEN, CDR2 SYDVKM, per germline. The germline V and J ends were trimmed by 3 bases and 2 bases, with 11 bases remaining between them. This CDR3 has 15 residues. DNA for the CDR3: TGTGCCAGCAGTTTTATTGGGACTGCCTACAATGAGCAGTTCTTC. Translated: CASSFIGTAYNEQFF.

V and J are TRBV25-1 and TRBJ2-7; a possible D gene is TRBD2 (6 bases). This CDR3 is 14 amino acids long. With 4 bases removed from V and 1 base from J, the gap between germline ends came to 11 bases. The germline CDR1 and CDR2 sequences are MGHDK and SYGVNS. The CDR3 DNA reads TGTGCCAGCAGTGTCGCTGGGAGGTCCTACGAGCAGTACTTC. Its translation: CASSVAGRSYEQYF.

This clonotype has a count of ten or more. V and J are TRBV2 and TRBJ1-4; D is perhaps TRBD1 (5 bases). This CDR3 has 14 residues. V was trimmed by 6 bases and J by 4 bases, leaving 12 bases between them. In germline, CDR1 is SNHLY, CDR2 FYNNEI. CDR3 in amino acids: CASRGTGNNEKLFF. The CDR3 region has the DNA TGTGCCAGCAGGGGAACAGGAAATAATGAAAAACTGTTTTTT.

This clonotype was seen repeatedly, ten times or more. The V gene is TRBV28, the J gene TRBJ2-4, with 9 bases identical to TRBD1. The CDR3 totals 17 residues. Trimming cost V 3 bases and J 1 base; bases outside gene matches: 7. Germline-derived CDR1 and CDR2 are MDHEN and SYDVKM. Written as DNA, the CDR3 is TGTGCCAGCAGTTTTCCGGGACAGGGCCTCGCCAAAAACATTCAGTACTTC. It specifies CASSFPGQGLAKNIQYF.

This clonotype was recorded at least ten times. The chain carries TRBV12-3 or TRBV12-4 and TRBJ1-5; no reliable D call. This CDR3 spans 14 amino acids. The ends were cut back, 3 bases at V and 3 bases at J, with 9 bases in the middle. CDR3 in amino acids: CASSFERVNQPQHF. CDR3 DNA: TGTGCCAGCAGTTTTGAAAGGGTCAATCAGCCCCAGCATTTT.

The chain employs TRBV10-1 and TRBJ2-3; weak D call: TRBD1 (6 bases). V dropped 6 bases and J dropped 5 bases, with 15 bases sitting between them. The germline gives CDR1 WNHNN, CDR2 SYGVQD (reference sequence). This CDR3 has 14 amino acids. The CDR3 region is CASSARQVLDTQYF. In DNA, the CDR3 is TGCGCCAGCAGCGCTCGACAGGTTTTAGATACGCAGTATTTT.

This clonotype was recorded at least ten times. At one end, the junction sequence differs from germline, possibly due to a read error. V and J are TRBV7-2 and TRBJ2-1; perhaps TRBD1 as D (6 bases). The CDR3 is made up of 13 amino acids. CDR1 and CDR2 from the germline V gene are SGHTA and FQGNSA. The CDR3 here is CASSPSAGTTPTF. The CDR3 coding sequence is TGTGCCAGCAGCCCCTCCGCCGGGACAACCCCGACCTTC.

This clonotype was detected ten times or more. The chain couples TRBV4-1 to TRBJ1-4; TRBD1 agrees at 9 bases. V was clipped by 4 bases and J by 7 bases; unmatched bases: 7. This CDR3 has 15 amino acids. CDR1 MGHRA and CDR2 YSYEKL come from the germline V gene. CDR3 region: CASSRGGQGSEKLFF. The CDR3 DNA reads TGCGCCAGCAGCCGAGGGGGACAGGGAAGTGAAAAACTGTTTTTT.

In DNA, the CDR3 is TGTGCCAGCAGCCTACCCGGGACAGGGATCGGGGAGCTGTTTTTT. This translates into CASSLPGTGIGELFF. V gene TRBV3-1 combines with J gene TRBJ2-2; 9 bases map to TRBD1. The CDR3 spans 15 residues. Germline assignment: CDR1 LGHDT and CDR2 YNNKEL (reference sequence). V lost 4 bases, J lost 7 bases, and 7 bases stayed unmatched.

The CDR3 here is CATGTSGETQYF. Here the CDR3 DNA reads TGTGCCACCGGGACTAGCGGGGAGACCCAGTACTTC. The genes are TRBV6-1 and TRBJ2-5; 12 nucleotides agree with TRBD2. CDR3 length: 12 amino acids. CDR1 MNHNS and CDR2 SASEGT come from the germline V gene. The J segment lost 5 bases and the V segment lost 10 bases, leaving 2 bases of the junction unmatched.

This clonotype was seen a few times. J is TRBJ2-3 and V is TRBV7-2; the match to TRBD2 covers 14 bases. With 4 bases clipped from V and 2 bases from J, the junction kept 8 bases outside the gene matches. Germline V gene lookup returns CDR1 SGHTA and CDR2 FQGNSA. The CDR3 covers 18 residues. CDR3 nucleotide sequence: TGTGCCAGCAGCTCCAACGGACTAGCGGGGGGTTACACAGATACGCAGTATTTT. This sequence encodes CASSSNGLAGGYTDTQYF.

This clonotype was seen a few times. This chain uses TRBV7-2 with TRBJ1-1, with D maybe TRBD1 (6 bases). The germline V gene has CDR1 SGHTA and CDR2 FQGNSA. V was cut by 5 bases and J by 4 bases, with 11 bases left in between. The CDR3 covers 13 residues. CDR3 DNA sequence: TGTGCCAGCAGCCAACAGGGTGCCACTGAAGCTTTCTTT. Translated, it gives CASSQQGATEAFF.

This clonotype occurred many times. The chain carries TRBV12-3 or TRBV12-4 and TRBJ1-6, with 7 bases aligning to TRBD1. V was clipped by 4 bases and J by 6 bases; unmatched bases: 18. The CDR3 loop spans 19 amino acids. The CDR3: CASSYRHRQGPTLNSPLHF. The CDR3 nucleotides are TGTGCCAGCAGTTACAGACACCGACAGGGCCCTACTCTTAATTCACCCCTCCACTTT.

This clonotype occurred many times. Being one base from a much bigger clone, this may be a read error. The chain has TRBV2 and TRBJ1-6, with a tentative D call TRBD1 (5 bases). The CDR3 sequence is 13 residues long. Germline V gives CDR1 SNHLY, CDR2 FYNNEI. CDR3 sequence (DNA): TGTGTCAGCAAGAGGGGCGAGAATTCACCCCTCCACTTT. Translation: CVSKRGENSPLHF. Variable domain in full (rest from reference TRBV2 and TRBJ1-6): EPEVTQTPSHQVTQMGQEVILRCVPISNHLYFYWYRQILGQKVEFLVSFYNNEISEKSEIFDDQFSVERPDGSNFTLKIRSTKLEDSAMYFCVSKRGENSPLHFGNGTRLTVT.

The rearrangement uses TRBV6-5 and TRBJ2-3; 8 bases align to TRBD2. CDR1 is MNHEY, CDR2 SVGAGI, per germline. V lost 1 base, J lost 4 bases, and 7 bases stayed unmatched. The CDR3 extends over 16 amino acids. The CDR3 region is CASSYFPGGPPDTQYF. The CDR3 DNA reads TGTGCCAGCAGTTACTTTCCGGGGGGGCCCCCAGATACGCAGTATTTT.

This chain connects TRBV5-4 to TRBJ2-3, with 13 bases that match TRBD2. Per the germline V gene, CDR1 is SGHNT and CDR2 is YYREEE (reference sequence). The ends lost 1 base at V and 3 bases at J; junction bases unmatched: 2. The CDR3 totals 16 residues. CDR3 sequence reads: CASSLTSGGATDTQYF. The CDR3 bases are TGTGCCAGCAGCTTGACTAGCGGGGGGGCAACAGATACGCAGTATTTT. Supplemented by reference TRBV5-4 and TRBJ2-3, the full variable domain reads ETGVTQSPTHLIKTRGQQVTLRCSSQSGHNTVSWYQQALGQGPQFIFQYYREEENGRGNFPPRFSGLQFPNYSSELNVNALELDDSALYLCASSLTSGGATDTQYFGPGTRLTVL.